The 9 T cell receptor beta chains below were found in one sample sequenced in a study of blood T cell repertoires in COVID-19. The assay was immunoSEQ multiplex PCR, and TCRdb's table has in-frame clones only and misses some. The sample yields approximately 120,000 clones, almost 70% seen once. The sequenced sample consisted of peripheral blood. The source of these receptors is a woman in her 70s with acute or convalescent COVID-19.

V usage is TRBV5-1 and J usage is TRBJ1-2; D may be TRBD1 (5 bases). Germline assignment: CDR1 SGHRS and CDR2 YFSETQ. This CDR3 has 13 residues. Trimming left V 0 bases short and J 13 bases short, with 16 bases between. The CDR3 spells CASSLVGRGMGTF. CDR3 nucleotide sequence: TGCGCCAGCAGCTTGGTCGGGCGGGGGATGGGCACCTTC.

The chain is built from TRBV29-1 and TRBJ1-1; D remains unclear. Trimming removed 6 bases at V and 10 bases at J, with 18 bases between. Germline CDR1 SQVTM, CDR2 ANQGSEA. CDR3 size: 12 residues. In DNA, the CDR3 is TGCAGCGTGGGTGATGTATTGGAGGGAGCTTTCTTT. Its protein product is CSVGDVLEGAFF.

The DNA for the CDR3 is TGCAGCGCCTTCTCAGGGGGCGGAGAGACCCAGTACTTC. Translated: CSAFSGGGETQYF. The V gene is TRBV29-1, the J gene TRBJ2-5; 8 nucleotides agree with TRBD1. This CDR3 is 13 amino acids long. J gave up 4 bases and V 7 bases, and 8 bases lay outside the gene matches. CDR1 SQVTM and CDR2 ANQGSEA come from the germline V gene.

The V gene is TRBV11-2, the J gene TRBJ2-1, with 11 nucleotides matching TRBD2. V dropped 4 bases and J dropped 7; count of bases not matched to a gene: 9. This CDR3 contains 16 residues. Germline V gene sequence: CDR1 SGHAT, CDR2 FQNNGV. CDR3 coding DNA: TGTGCCAGCAGCTCCCGTAGCGGGGGGGTCGGGAATGAGCAGTTCTTC. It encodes CASSSRSGGVGNEQFF.

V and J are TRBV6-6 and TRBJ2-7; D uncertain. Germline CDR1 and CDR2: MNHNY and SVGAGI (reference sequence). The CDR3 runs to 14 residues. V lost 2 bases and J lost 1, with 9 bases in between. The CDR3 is CASSYPTRSYEQYF. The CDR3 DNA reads TGTGCCAGCAGTTACCCGACACGTTCCTACGAGCAGTACTTC.

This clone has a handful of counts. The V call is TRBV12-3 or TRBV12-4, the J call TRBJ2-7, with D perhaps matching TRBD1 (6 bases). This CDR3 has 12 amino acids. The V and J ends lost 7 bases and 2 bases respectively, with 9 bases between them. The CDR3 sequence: CASTRGPYEQYF. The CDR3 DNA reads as TGTGCCAGCACCAGGGGCCCCTACGAGCAGTACTTC.

The CDR3 region has the DNA TGTGCCACCAGTGAGAGTGCGGGGGGGGACGTAGATACGCAGTATTTT. Translating it yields CATSESAGGDVDTQYF. This chain uses TRBV24-1 with TRBJ2-3; 9 bases align to TRBD2. The V gene end was trimmed by 4 bases and the J gene end by 5 bases; junction bases not matched to a gene: 9. Germline CDR1 is KGHDR and CDR2 is SFDVKD. The CDR3 contains 16 residues.

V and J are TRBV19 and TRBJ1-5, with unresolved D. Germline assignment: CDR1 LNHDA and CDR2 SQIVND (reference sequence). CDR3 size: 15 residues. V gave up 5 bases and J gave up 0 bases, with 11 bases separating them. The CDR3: CASSLGRDSNQPQHF. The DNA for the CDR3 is TGTGCCAGTAGTTTGGGGAGGGATAGCAATCAGCCCCAGCATTTT.

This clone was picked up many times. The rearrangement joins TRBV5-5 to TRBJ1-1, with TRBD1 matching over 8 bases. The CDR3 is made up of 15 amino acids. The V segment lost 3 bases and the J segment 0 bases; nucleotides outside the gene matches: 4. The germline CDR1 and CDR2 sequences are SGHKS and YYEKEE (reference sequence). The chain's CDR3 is CASSWGQDMNTEAFF. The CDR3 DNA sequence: TGTGCCAGCAGCTGGGGACAGGATATGAACACTGAAGCTTTCTTT.